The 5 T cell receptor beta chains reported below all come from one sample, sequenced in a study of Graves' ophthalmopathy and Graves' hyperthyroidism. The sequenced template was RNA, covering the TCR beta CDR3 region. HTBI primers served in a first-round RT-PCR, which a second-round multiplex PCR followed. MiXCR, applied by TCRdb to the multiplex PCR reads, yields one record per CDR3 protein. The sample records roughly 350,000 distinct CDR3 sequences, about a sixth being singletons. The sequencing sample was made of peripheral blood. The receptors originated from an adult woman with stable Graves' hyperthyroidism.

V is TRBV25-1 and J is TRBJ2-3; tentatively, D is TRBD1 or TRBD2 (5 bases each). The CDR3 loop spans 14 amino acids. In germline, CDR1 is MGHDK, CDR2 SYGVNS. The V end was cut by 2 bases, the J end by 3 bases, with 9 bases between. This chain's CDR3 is CASSEGWGTDTQYF. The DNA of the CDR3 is TGTGCCAGCAGTGAAGGCTGGGGGACAGATACGCAGTATTTT. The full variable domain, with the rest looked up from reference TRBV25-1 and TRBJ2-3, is EADIYQTPRYLVIGTGKKITLECSQTMGHDKMYWYQQDPGMELHLIHYSYGVNSTEKGDLSSESTVSRIRTEHFPLTLESARPSHTSQYLCASSEGWGTDTQYFGPGTRLTVL.

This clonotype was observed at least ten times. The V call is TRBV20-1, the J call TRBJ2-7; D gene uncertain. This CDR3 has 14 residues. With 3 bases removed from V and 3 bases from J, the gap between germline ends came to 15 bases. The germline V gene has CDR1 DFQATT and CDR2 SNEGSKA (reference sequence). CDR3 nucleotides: TGCAGTGCTAGTAGGGCAAGTGTGGGCTACGAGCAGTACTTC. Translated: CSASRASVGYEQYF.

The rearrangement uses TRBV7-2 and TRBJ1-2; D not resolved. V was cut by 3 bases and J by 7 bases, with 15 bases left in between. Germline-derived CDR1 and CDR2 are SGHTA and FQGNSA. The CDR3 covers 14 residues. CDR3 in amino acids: CASSFLTGGGGYTF. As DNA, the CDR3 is TGTGCCAGCAGCTTTTTGACGGGTGGAGGTGGCTACACCTTC.

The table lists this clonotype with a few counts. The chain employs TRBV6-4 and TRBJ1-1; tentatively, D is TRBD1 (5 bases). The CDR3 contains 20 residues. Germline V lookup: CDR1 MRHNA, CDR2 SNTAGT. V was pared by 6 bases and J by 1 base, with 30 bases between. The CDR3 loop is CASRPTMGTRPWGGNTEAFF. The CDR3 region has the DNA TGTGCCAGCAGACCTACTATGGGGACTCGGCCGTGGGGGGGGAACACTGAAGCTTTCTTT.

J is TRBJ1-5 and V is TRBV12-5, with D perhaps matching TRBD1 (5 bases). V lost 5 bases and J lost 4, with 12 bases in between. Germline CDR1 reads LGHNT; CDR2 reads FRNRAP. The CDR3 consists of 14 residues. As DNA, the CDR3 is TGTGCTAGTGGTCTCCTGGGGGGGAATCAGCCCCAGCATTTT. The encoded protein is CASGLLGGNQPQHF.